Listed below are T cell receptor beta chains from one sample, sequenced in a study of blood T cells in healthy people across ages. TCRdb re-analysed the 5' RACE reads in MiXCR, keeping a single row per CDR3 protein. The repertoire holds around 1.7 million distinct CDR3 sequences, with about 28% as singletons. Input material: blood. All receptors come from a woman in her thirties in good health. Each CDR3 is given with its conserved first and last residue. D genes are given only for firm matches. The size field is filled for only some rows; it gives once, few, many or a size class.

>-|13|TRBJ2-5|many|TRBV5-6
TGTGCCAGCAGCATAGGGGCAGGGGCGACCCAGTACTTC
CASSIGAGATQYF
>-|18|TRBJ2-3|-|TRBV5-1
TGCGCCAGCAGCTTGCCAGCGGGGCGGGACACGAGCACAGATACGCAGTATTTT
CASSLPAGRDTSTDTQYF
>-|15|TRBJ1-5|-|TRBV6-2/TRBV6-3
TGTGCCAGCACCTTAGGATTCCTAAGCAATCAGCCCCAGCATTTT
CASTLGFLSNQPQHF
>-|15|TRBJ2-1|few|TRBV9
TGTGCCAGCAGCCCCAGAGAGACTAGGGGCAATGAGCAGTTCTTC
CASSPRETRGNEQFF
>TRBD2|15|TRBJ2-1|few|TRBV5-1
TGCGCCAGCAGCTTTACACTAGCGGGGAACAATGGGCAGTTCTTC
CASSFTLAGNNGQFF
>-|14|TRBJ2-1|-|TRBV5-5
TGTGCCAGCAGGGGCGTTAAGGGTCCCAATGAGCAGTTCTTC
CASRGVKGPNEQFF
>TRBD1|15|TRBJ1-1|-|TRBV28
TGTGCCAGCAGTGTAACAAACAGGGGAGCGACTGAAGCTTTCTTT
CASSVTNRGATEAFF
>-|14|TRBJ2-1|-|TRBV4-2
TGTGCCAGCAGCCAAGGAGGTTTCGGGAATGAGCAGTTCTTC
CASSQGGFGNEQFF
>-|15|TRBJ2-3|few|TRBV7-6
TGTGCCAGCAGCCCCGGGCCAGGATACACAGATACGCAGTATTTT
CASSPGPGYTDTQYF
>-|14|TRBJ2-1|-|TRBV6-2/TRBV6-3
TGTGCCAGCGACGAGAGGGTTGGGGGCAATGAGCAGTTCTTC
CASDERVGGNEQFF
>TRBD2|14|TRBJ2-1|few|TRBV12-3/TRBV12-4
TGTGCCAGCAAAGGGGCGGGGGGCGGCGAGACCCAGTTCTTC
CASKGAGGGETQFF
>-|14|TRBJ2-7|-|TRBV5-5
TGTGCCAGCAGCGGTAACAGGGTACTTGACGAGCAGTACTTC
CASSGNRVLDEQYF
>-|13|TRBJ1-2|-|TRBV30
TGTGCCTTAACTGTCCCGGGAGGCTATGGCTACACCTTC
CALTVPGGYGYTF
>-|14|TRBJ2-5|-|TRBV5-1
TGCGCCAGCAGCTTGGCCGGGTTTTCAGAGACCCAGTACTTC
CASSLAGFSETQYF
>-|13|TRBJ1-5|few|TRBV3-1
TGTGCCAGCAGCCCGAAAAGGAATCAGCCCCAGCATTTT
CASSPKRNQPQHF
>-|13|TRBJ2-7|-|TRBV6-2/TRBV6-3
TGTGCCGGAAAAAACGTCAGCTCCTACGAGCAGTACTTC
CAGKNVSSYEQYF
>TRBD2|13|TRBJ2-1|few|TRBV7-9
TGTGCCAGCAGCCCGTACCTAGCGGACGAGCAGTTCTTC
CASSPYLADEQFF
>TRBD2|14|TRBJ2-1|-|TRBV15
TGTGCCACCGGGCTAGCGGGGAGGGACAATGAGCAGTTCTTC
CATGLAGRDNEQFF